This TCR beta chain comes out of a study of human T cells and chemical hapten exposure. Study background: Subjects had 2% DPC placed on about 2 cm by about 2 cm of upper inner arm skin for sensitization. The study's findings and limits: Expanded TCR counts at PT1 were positively correlated with the patch test score.

The library gave individual cDNA molecules unique molecular identifiers. TCRdb fed the RACE reads into MiXCR, producing one record per CDR3 protein. The data show tens of thousands of distinct CDR3 sequences, 9.5% to 15% seen once. Regarding this clonotype: Antigen specificity is unknown.

The sample's time point: patch test 3, about 24 weeks after DPC sensitization. Treatment of the sample: therapeutic diphenylcyclopropenone sensitization with weekly scalp DPC. Patches went on only after blood had been drawn each time. The CDR3 spans 11 residues. V lost 5 bases to trimming and J lost 1 base, with 5 bases between them. The germline V gene has CDR1 SQVTM and CDR2 ANQGSEA. The input for sequencing was whole blood, taken in connection with sensitization to the hapten diphenylcyclopropenone (DPC). The TCR originated in a man aged 30 to 39 with alopecia areata. Some clones in this sample may be carry-over from other donors' samples. This chain links TRBV29-1 with TRBJ1-2; D uncertain. The CDR3 DNA reads as TGCAGCGTTAAACATAACTATGGCTACACCTTC. Amino acids: CSVKHNYGYTF.